A single T cell receptor (beta chain) is shown here with its context. What this receptor recognizes is not known. One end of the junction does not line up with germline, which may come from a read error. From the cysteine through the phenylalanine, the CDR3 covers 17 amino acids. Only the CDR3 portion is preserved as DNA: 51 bases, with reading frame beginning at the first base. The germline V gene specifies SNHLY as CDR1 and FYNNEI as CDR2. The data are from a study of tumor-infiltrating lymphocytes in primary liver carcinoma (TCRdb year 2017). Background for the entire study: Hepatocellular carcinoma (four) or combined HCC and intrahepatic cholangiocarcinoma (one) was present in the five patients, who were three men and two women aged 30 to 69 years. To link TCRbeta repertoire diversity to the local molecular phenotype, the roughly 23 tumor region samples were profiled with Agilent mRNA microarrays. Across five regions of each liver tumor, along with adjacent normal tissue and blood, the study brought together TCRbeta repertoire sequencing, expression microarrays and whole-exome sequencing. High reproducibility was observed for the technical replicate repertoires, with mean shared-clone rates around 0.9 and correlation coefficients above 0.95. Tumors of the five patients were stage T1-T3 N0M0 with maximum diameters of roughly 4.2 to 11 cm. Samples yielded roughly 3.5 to 7.13 million productive TCRbeta reads; read depth did not differ significantly between tissue types. A total of 35 specimens from 5 patients went through TCRbeta repertoire sequencing, namely 25 tumor regions, 5 adjacent noncancerous liver tissues and 5 peripheral blood samples.

Without any cell sorting, total RNA and DNA were co-extracted from roughly 18-30 mg of bulk tissue using the AllPrep DNA/RNA mini kit. Between late 2015 and March 2016, roughly 5 patients in China with histopathologically diagnosed primary liver carcinoma had their tumors surgically resected. Chronic HBV infection was present in the patients, and the patients were treatment-naive at sampling. Five spatially separated regions were sampled from each tumor: the superior, inferior, left-lateral and right-lateral poles, plus the tumor centre. According to histology, viable tumor cells made up more than 80% of every tumor sample. Each fresh piece of tumor and adjacent tissue was cut in two, with one half stored in RNAlater at -80 degrees C and the other half sent for histology. General study outcomes and caveats: Just about 7.5-24% of top clones turned up in all five regions of a tumor, which suggests spatial heterogeneity among tumor-infiltrating T cells. Because sequencing covered only the TCR beta chain and unpaired alpha chains were not captured, true repertoire diversity is likely underestimated. Bulk unsorted samples precluded comparing CD4+ and CD8+ T cell repertoires. Consistent with antigen-driven expansion, pairs of tumor regions showed higher repertoire overlap (mean roughly 36%) than either tumor-adjacent pairs (around 17%) or tumor-blood pairs (roughly 14%). The top 250 clones accounted for a significantly greater share of the repertoire in tumors than in blood (p = 0.039). The study included only a few patients, and the authors note findings should be validated in a larger study.

TCRbeta-specific cDNA was reverse-transcribed from approximately 460 ng total RNA using a constant-region primer and ProtoScript II reverse transcriptase. Construction of the TCRbeta libraries relied on three nested rounds of multiplex PCR, following a slightly modified ARM-PCR procedure. Each of the first two PCR rounds ran for approximately 10 cycles and used multiplex TRBV1-TRBV30 forward primers together with a Cbeta reverse primer. Sample barcodes and Illumina adapters were added in a final 25-cycle PCR using Deep VentR polymerase. Before sequencing, amplicons between 200 and 500 bp were purified from gel using a QIAquick gel extraction kit. An Illumina HiSeq 2500 was used to sequence the TCRbeta amplicons with 250-bp paired-end reads. As for how the authors treated the data: Trimmomatic v0.33 was used to quality-trim the reads, and FLASH v1.2.11 was used to merge paired reads so that full CDR3 sequences could be recovered. V, D and J germline segments were assigned to the rearranged TCRbeta sequences using MiGEC v1.2.1b. Clonotype statistics, along with Shannon-Wiener diversity indices, were calculated using VDJtools v1.0.0. To cut down on sampling bias, every analysis after diversity analysis relied on just the 250 most abundant clonotypes from each sample. TCRdb itself trimmed the public reads at Q25 with fastp, ran MiXCR and retained productive beta chains. All rows with the same CDR3 protein become a single entry with the most common DNA and genes. V and J calls and clone size were set by TCRdb, not the authors. This sample is represented by about 78,000 distinct CDR3 sequences; 60% to 75% of them were singletons. Around a quarter of the sample comes from the top ten.

Sample: liver tumor tissue from sampling region 4. This sample's cell subset or site label indicates: tumor region T4, right-lateral pole. The clonotype was recovered from a man in his forties with primary liver carcinoma and hepatitis B virus infection. This receptor chain uses TRBV2 and TRBJ2-1; the D segment may tentatively be TRBD1 or TRBD2, each giving 6 matched bases. CDR3 region: CASSEKGGDSSYNEQFF. The DNA sequence is given as TGTGCCAGCAGTGAAAAGGGGGGCGATTCCTCCTACAACGAGCAGTTCTTC.